Following are 8 T cell receptor beta chains from one sample sequenced in a study of CXCR3-negative and CXCR3-positive naive CD8 T cells. Overall study results and limits: Researchers report that CXCR3-positive naive cells carry more hydrophobic TRB CDR3s than CXCR3-negative naive cells.

5' RACE that incorporated UMI labels was used to prepare the TRB cDNA libraries. After re-calling the 5' RACE reads, TCRdb lists one entry per CDR3 protein, DNA absent. This specimen shows about 60,000 distinct CDR3 sequences; the ten leading clones hold roughly 0.8%. Antigens of these TCRs are unknown. Material: naive CXCR3+ CD8+ T cells from blood. Specified subset: CD45RO-CCR7+CD27+CD95- naive CD8+ T cells expressing CXCR3 (TNR3+). These receptors all come from a human donor in good health. Some clones in this sample may be carry-over from other donors' samples.

CDR3 in amino acids: CASSGGPYNEQFF. This chain links TRBV6-4 with TRBJ2-1. The germline V gene encodes CDR1 MRHNA and CDR2 SNTAGT. The CDR3 sequence is 13 residues long.

V usage is TRBV7-6 and J usage is TRBJ2-7; checking the TCRdb D call of TRBD1 is not possible without DNA. This CDR3 has 13 amino acids. Germline loops: CDR1 SGHVS, CDR2 FNYEAQ. This CDR3 reads CASSPGQNYEQYF.

The gene calls are TRBV5-4 and TRBJ2-3. The germline V gene encodes CDR1 SGHNT and CDR2 YYREEE (reference sequence). This CDR3 has 14 amino acids. The CDR3 is CAIPRSDSTDTQYF.

The chain carries TRBV29-1 and TRBJ2-7; as DNA is missing, the TRBD2 call by TCRdb cannot be tested. Germline V CDR1 and CDR2: SQVTM, ANQGSEA. The CDR3 extends over 15 amino acids. The chain's CDR3 is CSVELAGGPTYEQYF.

This chain joins TRBV7-2 and TRBJ1-4. The germline V gene has CDR1 SGHTA and CDR2 FQGNSA. This CDR3 region has 22 residues. CDR3 residues: CASSMRVYLLRGGSSTNEKLFF.

This chain connects TRBV12-3 or TRBV12-4 to TRBJ2-7; TCRdb selects TRBD1, and the lack of DNA leaves this call unchecked. The CDR3 has 16 residues. CDR3 protein: CASSPGPRDSSYEQYF.

J is TRBJ2-2 and V is TRBV7-2. There are 15 residues in the CDR3. Germline V lookup: CDR1 SGHTA, CDR2 FQGNSA. Here the CDR3 reads CASSFTAANTGELFF.

The chain has TRBV12-3 or TRBV12-4 and TRBJ2-1. The CDR3 covers 11 residues. The CDR3 here is CAASLNNEQFF.